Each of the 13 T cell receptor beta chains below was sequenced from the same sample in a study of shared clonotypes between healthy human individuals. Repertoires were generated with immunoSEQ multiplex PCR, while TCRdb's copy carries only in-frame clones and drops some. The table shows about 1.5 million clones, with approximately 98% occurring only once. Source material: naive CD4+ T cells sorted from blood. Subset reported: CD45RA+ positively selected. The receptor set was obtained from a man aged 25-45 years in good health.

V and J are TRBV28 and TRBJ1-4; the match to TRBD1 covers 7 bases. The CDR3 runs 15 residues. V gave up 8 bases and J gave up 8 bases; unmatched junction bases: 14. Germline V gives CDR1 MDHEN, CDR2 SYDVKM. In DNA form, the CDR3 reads TGTGCCAGCCTCGAGTTACAGGGAGGGGGCGAAAAACTGTTTTTT. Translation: CASLELQGGGEKLFF.

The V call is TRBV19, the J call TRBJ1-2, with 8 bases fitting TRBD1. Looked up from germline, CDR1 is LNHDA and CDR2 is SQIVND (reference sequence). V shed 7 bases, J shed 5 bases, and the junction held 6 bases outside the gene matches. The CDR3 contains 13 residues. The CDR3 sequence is CASTSDREYGYTF. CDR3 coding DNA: TGTGCCAGTACCTCGGACAGGGAGTATGGCTACACCTTC.

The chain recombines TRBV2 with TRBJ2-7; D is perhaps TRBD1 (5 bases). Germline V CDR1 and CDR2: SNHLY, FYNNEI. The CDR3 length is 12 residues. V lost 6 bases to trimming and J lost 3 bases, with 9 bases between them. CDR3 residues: CASSSTVYEQYF. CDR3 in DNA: TGTGCCAGCAGCTCGACAGTCTACGAGCAGTACTTC.

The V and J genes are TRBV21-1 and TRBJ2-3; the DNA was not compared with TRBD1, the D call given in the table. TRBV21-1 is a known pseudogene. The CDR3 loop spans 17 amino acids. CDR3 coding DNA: TGTGCCAGCAGCACCCAAGGGACAGGGACCTACACAGATACGCAGTATTTT. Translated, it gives CASSTQGTGTYTDTQYF.

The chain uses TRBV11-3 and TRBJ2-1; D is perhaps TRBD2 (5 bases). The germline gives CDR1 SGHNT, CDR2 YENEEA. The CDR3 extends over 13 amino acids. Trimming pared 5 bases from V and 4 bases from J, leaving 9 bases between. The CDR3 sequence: CASSAGIYNEQFF. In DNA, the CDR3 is TGTGCCAGCAGCGCCGGGATTTACAATGAGCAGTTCTTC.

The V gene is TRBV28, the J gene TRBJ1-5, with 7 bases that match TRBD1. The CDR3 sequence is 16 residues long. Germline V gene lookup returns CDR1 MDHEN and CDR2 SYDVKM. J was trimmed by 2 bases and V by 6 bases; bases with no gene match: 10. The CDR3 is CASSARAGTGNQPQHF. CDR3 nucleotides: TGTGCCAGCAGCGCGAGGGCCGGGACAGGCAATCAGCCCCAGCATTTT.

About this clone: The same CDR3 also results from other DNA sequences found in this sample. CDR3 sequence (DNA): TGTGCCAGCTCACCCTCGGCAGGGTCCTACAATGAGCAGTTCTTC. It specifies CASSPSAGSYNEQFF. The V call is TRBV18, the J call TRBJ2-1; D may be TRBD1 (5 bases). V lost 3 bases and J lost 1, with 10 bases in between. This CDR3 is built from 15 residues. Germline values: CDR1 KGHSH, CDR2 LQKENI.

CDR3 DNA: TGTGCTAGTGGTCCCACCGGGACAGGGGTTGGCTACACCTTC. Translated, it gives CASGPTGTGVGYTF. J is TRBJ1-2 and V is TRBV12-5; 10 positions agree with TRBD1. The CDR3 runs 14 residues. V was pared by 5 bases and J by 7 bases, with 7 bases of the junction left unmatched. Germline-derived CDR1 and CDR2 are LGHNT and FRNRAP.

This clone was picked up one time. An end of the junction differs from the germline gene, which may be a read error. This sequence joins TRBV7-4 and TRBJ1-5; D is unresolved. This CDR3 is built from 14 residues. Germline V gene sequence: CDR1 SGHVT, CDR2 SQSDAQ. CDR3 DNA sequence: TGTGCCAGCAGTTTCGGCCATAGCATTCAGCCCCAGCATTTT. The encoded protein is CASSFGHSIQPQHF.

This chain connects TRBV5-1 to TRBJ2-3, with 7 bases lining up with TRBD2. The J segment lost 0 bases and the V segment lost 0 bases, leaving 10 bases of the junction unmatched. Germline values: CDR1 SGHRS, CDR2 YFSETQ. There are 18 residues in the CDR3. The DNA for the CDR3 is TGCGCCAGCAGCTTGGAGCGGCGGGAGAGTTATAGCACAGATACGCAGTATTTT. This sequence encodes CASSLERRESYSTDTQYF.

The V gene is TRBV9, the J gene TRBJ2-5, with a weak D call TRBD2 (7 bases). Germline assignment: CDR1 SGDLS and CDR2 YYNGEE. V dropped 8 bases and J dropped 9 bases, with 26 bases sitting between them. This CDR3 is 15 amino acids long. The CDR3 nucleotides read TGTGCCAGAACGAACGATCGAACAGGGCGGGGGTCCCAGTACTTC. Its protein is CARTNDRTGRGSQYF.

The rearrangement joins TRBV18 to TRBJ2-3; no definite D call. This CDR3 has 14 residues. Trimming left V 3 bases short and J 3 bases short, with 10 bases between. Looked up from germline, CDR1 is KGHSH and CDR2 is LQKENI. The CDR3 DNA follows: TGTGCCAGCTCACCCTACCAGTCGACAGATACGCAGTATTTT. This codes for CASSPYQSTDTQYF.

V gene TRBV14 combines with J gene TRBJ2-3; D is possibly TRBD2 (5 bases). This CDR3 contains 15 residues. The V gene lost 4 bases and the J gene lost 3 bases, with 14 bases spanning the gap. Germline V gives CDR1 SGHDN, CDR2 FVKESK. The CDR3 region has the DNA TGTGCCAGCAGCCCGGGATTTATCTGGACAGATACGCAGTATTTT. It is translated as CASSPGFIWTDTQYF.